A selection of T cell receptor beta chains follows, all from one sample in a study of blood T cell repertoires in COVID-19. Measured with immunoSEQ multiplex PCR; TCRdb has only the in-frame clones, and not every one. The data show tens of thousands of clones, roughly four fifths seen once. The sample consisted of peripheral blood. These receptors came from a woman over 75 with acute or convalescent COVID-19. Each CDR3 is given with its conserved first and last residue. A D gene is named only where the DNA matches it firmly. Clone size appears in some rows only: once, few, many, or a class for an expanded clone.

cdr3_nt	cdr3_aa	d_call	v_call	clone_size	j_call
TGTGCCAGCAGCTTAGTACATTACTACGAGCAGTACTTC	CASSLVHYYEQYF	NA	TRBV7-9	NA	TRBJ2-7
TGTGCCAGCAGCTTATTGGGACAGGGGTACGAGCAGTACTTC	CASSLLGQGYEQYF	TRBD1	TRBV7-2	few	TRBJ2-7
TGTGCCAGCAGCCCCGACAGTGGGGCCAACGTCCTGACTTTC	CASSPDSGANVLTF	NA	TRBV7-2	NA	TRBJ2-6
TGTGCCAGCAGCCCGACAAGAAAACGGGGACTCCGAAACAATCAGCCCCAGCATTTT	CASSPTRKRGLRNNQPQHF	NA	TRBV3-1/TRBV3-2	NA	TRBJ1-5
TGTGCCAGCAGCCAACTCCGGCGGACAGATACGCAGTATTTT	CASSQLRRTDTQYF	NA	TRBV4-2	NA	TRBJ2-3
TGTGCCAGCAGTTTACGAGGGATCAAGCAGTTCTTC	CASSLRGIKQFF	NA	TRBV28	NA	TRBJ2-1
TGTGCCAGCAGGACAAGACAGGGAACCTACGAGCAGTACTTC	CASRTRQGTYEQYF	TRBD1	TRBV7-2	NA	TRBJ2-7
TGTGCCAGCAGCTCCGAGTGGGGAGTAAAGACCCAGTACTTC	CASSSEWGVKTQYF	NA	TRBV7-8	few	TRBJ2-5
TGTGCCAGCAGCCGCTGGACAGGGAATGGCTACACCTTC	CASSRWTGNGYTF	TRBD1	TRBV3-1/TRBV3-2	few	TRBJ1-2
TGTGCCAGCAACGGACTAGCGCGATCCGTTGATGAGCAGTTCTTC	CASNGLARSVDEQFF	TRBD2	TRBV6-6	once	TRBJ2-1
TGTGCCAGTAGTATCAAACAATCGAGCAATCAGCCCCAGCATTTT	CASSIKQSSNQPQHF	NA	TRBV19	once	TRBJ1-5
TGTGCCAGCTTAATCGGGACAGGGGATACCCAGTACTTC	CASLIGTGDTQYF	TRBD1	TRBV18	NA	TRBJ2-5
TGTGCCAGCAGGACAGGGTTAGCCTACGAGCAGTACTTC	CASRTGLAYEQYF	TRBD1	TRBV28	NA	TRBJ2-7
TGTGCCAGCGGCAGTTTTAGAGGCTCCTCACTTACTAACTATGGCTACACCTTC	CASGSFRGSSLTNYGYTF	NA	TRBV7-9	few	TRBJ1-2
TGTGCCAGCACCCAGGTGGGGGCGAGAAGGGGCTACACCTTC	CASTQVGARRGYTF	NA	TRBV27	NA	TRBJ1-2
TGTGCCAGCAGCTTGGCAGGCACTAGCAATCAGCCCCAGCATTTT	CASSLAGTSNQPQHF	NA	TRBV7-8	NA	TRBJ1-5
TGCGCCAGCAGTCAATCTCACAGAGGGGGGGACAGGCTCAACACTGAAGCTTTCTTT	CASSQSHRGGDRLNTEAFF	TRBD1	TRBV23-1	NA	TRBJ1-1
TGTGCCAGCACATACCCGAATCAGCCCCAGCATTTT	CASTYPNQPQHF	NA	TRBV19	NA	TRBJ1-5
TGTGCCAGCAGCTGGGGACAGGGGGCCTACAATGAGCAGTTCTTC	CASSWGQGAYNEQFF	TRBD1	TRBV5-6	NA	TRBJ2-1
TGTGCCAGCAGCCCGCGGGGAATGTCCTATGGCTACACCTTC	CASSPRGMSYGYTF	NA	TRBV3-1/TRBV3-2	NA	TRBJ1-2
TGTGCCAGCTCACCGACAGGGCGTTATCAGCCCCAGCATTTT	CASSPTGRYQPQHF	TRBD1	TRBV18	few	TRBJ1-5
TGTGCCATGCGTTTTCAAGAGAGCACAGATACGCAGTATTTT	CAMRFQESTDTQYF	NA	TRBV10-3	few	TRBJ2-3
TGTGCCAGCACCCCCCTGAGGCGGTCCAATCAGCCCCAGCATTTT	CASTPLRRSNQPQHF	NA	TRBV6-5	NA	TRBJ1-5
TGTGCTAGCAGCTTCGGTCTTATCGGGGAGCTGTTTTTT	CASSFGLIGELFF	NA	TRBV7-7	few	TRBJ2-2
TGTGCCAGCAGCAGAGTAGGGACTGGTATCTACGAGCAGTACTTC	CASSRVGTGIYEQYF	NA	TRBV7-8	NA	TRBJ2-7
TGCGCCAGCAGCTTCCTTCTAGGGGGCACAGATACGCAGTATTTT	CASSFLLGGTDTQYF	NA	TRBV5-1	few	TRBJ2-3
TGCGCCAGCAGCCAAGAGCATGGGGGGAGTATAAACATTCAGTACTTC	CASSQEHGGSINIQYF	NA	TRBV4-3	once	TRBJ2-4
TGTGCCAGCAGCACCGGAGCGGGAGGCTTGTACGAGCAGTACTTC	CASSTGAGGLYEQYF	TRBD2	TRBV5-5	few	TRBJ2-7
TGTGCCAGCAGGGACATCTACACCGGGGAGCTGTTTTTT	CASRDIYTGELFF	NA	TRBV27	NA	TRBJ2-2
TGCGCCAGCAGTCAGTCAGTGCCTCGAGGACTGTTTAGCAATCAGCCCCAGCATTTT	CASSQSVPRGLFSNQPQHF	NA	TRBV23-1	NA	TRBJ1-5
TGTGCCAGCAGCTTAGGGAGCGGGATTGTCGATGAGCAGTTCTTC	CASSLGSGIVDEQFF	TRBD2	TRBV7-9	NA	TRBJ2-1
TGTGCCACCCAAAGTTGGGACTGGAGTGCAGATACGCAGTATTTT	CATQSWDWSADTQYF	NA	TRBV2	many	TRBJ2-3
TGTGCCAGTAGTATAGCTACATCCGGGACAGGGGATGAAAAACTGTTTTTT	CASSIATSGTGDEKLFF	TRBD1	TRBV19	few	TRBJ1-4
TGCGCCAGCAGCCAAGGGGACAGCCGCATACAAGAGACCCAGTACTTC	CASSQGDSRIQETQYF	TRBD1	TRBV4-3	NA	TRBJ2-5
TGTGCCAGCACGCGCGCGGCCGCGAACACCGGGGAGCTGTTTTTT	CASTRAAANTGELFF	NA	TRBV3-1/TRBV3-2	NA	TRBJ2-2
TGTGCCACCTCCGGGACAGGGAATGTCGGCTACACCTTC	CATSGTGNVGYTF	TRBD1	TRBV24-1	NA	TRBJ1-2
TGTGCCAGTAGTCTTTTTGGGGGCGCAGAGACCCAGTACTTC	CASSLFGGAETQYF	NA	TRBV19	NA	TRBJ2-5
TGTGCCAGCAGCCCAGGACAGGGGGGGCCTGAAGCTTTCTTT	CASSPGQGGPEAFF	TRBD1	TRBV7-8	NA	TRBJ1-1
TGTGCCAGCGCGACTAGTCCCCATGAGCAGTTCTTC	CASATSPHEQFF	NA	TRBV6-5	many	TRBJ2-1
TGTGCCAGCGGTACTAGGTACACCGGGGAGCTGTTTTTT	CASGTRYTGELFF	NA	TRBV27	NA	TRBJ2-2
TGTGCCGGAATTCTAGCACTCGGCACAGATACGCAGTATTTT	CAGILALGTDTQYF	NA	TRBV5-6	few	TRBJ2-3
TGCGCCAGCAGCCAAGAAAGGCTAGCGGGAGTGGCCCAAAAGACCCAGTACTTC	CASSQERLAGVAQKTQYF	TRBD2	TRBV4-1	NA	TRBJ2-5
TGTGCTAGTGGTTTTAACGGGATCTCCTACGAGCAGTACTTC	CASGFNGISYEQYF	NA	TRBV12-5	NA	TRBJ2-7
TGTGCCAGCAGCTTGGCGAACCAACAGGGGGTGATCAATCAGCCCCAGCATTTT	CASSLANQQGVINQPQHF	TRBD1	TRBV5-6	medium-sized	TRBJ1-5
TGTGCCAGCAGCCGCGCCTTCACAGGGAACTATGGCTACACCTTC	CASSRAFTGNYGYTF	NA	TRBV6-5	NA	TRBJ1-2